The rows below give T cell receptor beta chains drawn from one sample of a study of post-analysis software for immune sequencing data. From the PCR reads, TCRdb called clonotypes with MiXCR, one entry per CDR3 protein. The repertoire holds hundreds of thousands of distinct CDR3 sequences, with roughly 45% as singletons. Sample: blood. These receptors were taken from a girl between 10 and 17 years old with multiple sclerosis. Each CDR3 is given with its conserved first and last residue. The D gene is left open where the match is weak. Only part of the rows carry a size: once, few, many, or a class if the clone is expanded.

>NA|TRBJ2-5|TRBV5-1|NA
CASSLRVEGETQYF
TGCGCCAGCAGCTTGCGGGTAGAAGGGGAGACCCAGTACTTC
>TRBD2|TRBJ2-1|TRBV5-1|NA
CASSLGDSGGYNEQFF
TGCGCCAGCAGCTTGGGAGATAGCGGGGGCTACAATGAGCAGTTCTTC
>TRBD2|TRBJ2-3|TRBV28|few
CASSSPSGSSTDTQYF
TGTGCCAGCAGTTCCCCTAGCGGGTCTAGCACAGATACGCAGTATTTT
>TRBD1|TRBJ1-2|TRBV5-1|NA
CASSLDIGTDNYGYTF
TGCGCCAGCAGCTTGGATATCGGGACAGATAACTATGGCTACACCTTC
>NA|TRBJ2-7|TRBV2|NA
CASSEGLSFLEQYF
TGTGCCAGCAGTGAGGGACTTAGTTTCCTCGAGCAGTACTTC
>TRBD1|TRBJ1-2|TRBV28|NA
CASSGTDFNYGYTF
TGTGCCAGCAGCGGGACAGACTTTAACTATGGCTACACCTTC
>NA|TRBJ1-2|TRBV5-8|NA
CASSPAGPYGYTF
TGTGCCAGCAGCCCTGCAGGCCCCTATGGCTACACCTTC
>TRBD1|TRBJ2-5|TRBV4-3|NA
CASSQDWGQGAETQYF
TGCGCCAGCAGCCAAGATTGGGGACAGGGGGCCGAGACCCAGTACTTC
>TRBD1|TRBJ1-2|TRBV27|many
CASSRDPGQGYGYTF
TGTGCCAGCAGTCGGGACCCTGGACAGGGCTATGGCTACACCTTC
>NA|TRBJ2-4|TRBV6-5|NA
CASSPDRLGKNIQYF
TGTGCCAGCAGCCCAGACAGGCTTGGTAAAAACATTCAGTACTTC
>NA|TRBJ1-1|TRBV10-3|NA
CAISVGREAFF
TGTGCCATCAGTGTGGGCAGGGAAGCTTTCTTT
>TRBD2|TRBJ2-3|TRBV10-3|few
CAISDLAGGSTDTQYF
TGTGCCATCAGTGACCTAGCGGGAGGCAGCACAGATACGCAGTATTTT
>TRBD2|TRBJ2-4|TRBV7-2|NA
CASSLVAGAPRGKNIQYF
TGTGCCAGCAGCTTAGTAGCGGGGGCCCCAAGGGGCAAAAACATTCAGTACTTC
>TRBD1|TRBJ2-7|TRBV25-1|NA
CASSEEGALYEQYF
TGTGCCAGCAGTGAAGAGGGGGCGCTTTACGAGCAGTACTTC
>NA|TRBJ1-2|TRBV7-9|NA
CASSLVGSRGYGYTF
TGTGCCAGCAGCTTAGTCGGGTCCCGGGGCTATGGCTACACCTTC
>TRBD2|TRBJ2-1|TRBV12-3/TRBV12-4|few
CASSFEAGRTNEQFF
TGTGCCAGCAGTTTCGAAGCGGGAAGAACCAATGAGCAGTTCTTC
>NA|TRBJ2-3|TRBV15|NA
CATSGKDTQYF
TGTGCCACCAGCGGCAAGGATACGCAGTATTTT
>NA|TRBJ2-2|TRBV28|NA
CASSSGDTGELFF
TGTGCCAGCAGTTCCGGAGACACCGGGGAGCTGTTTTTT
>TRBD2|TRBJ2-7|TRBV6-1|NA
CASRTSGINEQYF
TGTGCCAGCCGGACTAGCGGGATCAATGAGCAGTACTTC
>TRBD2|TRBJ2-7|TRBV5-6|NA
CASNSLRAGPNYEQYF
TGTGCCAGCAACTCGTTAAGAGCGGGACCCAACTACGAGCAGTACTTC
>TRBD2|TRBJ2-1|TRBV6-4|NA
CASSKTSGSSYNEQFF
TGTGCCAGCAGTAAGACTAGCGGGAGCTCCTACAATGAGCAGTTCTTC
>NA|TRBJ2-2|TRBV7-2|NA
CASSLEVTSNTGELFF
TGTGCCAGCAGCTTAGAGGTCACCTCGAACACCGGGGAGCTGTTTTTT
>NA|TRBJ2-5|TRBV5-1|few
CASSYEGGRLGETQYF
TGCGCCAGCAGCTACGAAGGGGGTCGACTGGGAGAGACCCAGTACTTC
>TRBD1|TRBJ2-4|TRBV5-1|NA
CASSLGDREQNIQYF
TGCGCCAGCAGCTTAGGGGACAGGGAACAAAACATTCAGTACTTC